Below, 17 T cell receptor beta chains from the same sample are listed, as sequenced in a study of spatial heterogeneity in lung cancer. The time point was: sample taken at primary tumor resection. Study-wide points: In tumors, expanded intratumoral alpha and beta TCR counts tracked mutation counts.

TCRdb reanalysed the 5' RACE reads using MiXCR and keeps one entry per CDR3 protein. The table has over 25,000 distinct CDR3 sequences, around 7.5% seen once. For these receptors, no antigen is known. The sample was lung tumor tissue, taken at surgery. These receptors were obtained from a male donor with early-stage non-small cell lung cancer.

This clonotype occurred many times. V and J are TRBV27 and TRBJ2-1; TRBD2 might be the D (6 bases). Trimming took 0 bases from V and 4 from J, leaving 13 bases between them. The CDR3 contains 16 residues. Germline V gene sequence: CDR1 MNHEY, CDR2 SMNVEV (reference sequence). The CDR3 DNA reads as TGTGCCAGCAGTTTATCGCCGGGAGAGGGGTACAATGAGCAGTTCTTC. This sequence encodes CASSLSPGEGYNEQFF.

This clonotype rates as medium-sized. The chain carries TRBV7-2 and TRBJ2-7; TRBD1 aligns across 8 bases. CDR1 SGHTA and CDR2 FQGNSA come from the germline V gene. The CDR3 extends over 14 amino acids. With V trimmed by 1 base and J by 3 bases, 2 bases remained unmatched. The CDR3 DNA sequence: TGTGCCAGCAGCTTAGATGGGACAGGCTACGAGCAGTACTTC. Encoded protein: CASSLDGTGYEQYF.

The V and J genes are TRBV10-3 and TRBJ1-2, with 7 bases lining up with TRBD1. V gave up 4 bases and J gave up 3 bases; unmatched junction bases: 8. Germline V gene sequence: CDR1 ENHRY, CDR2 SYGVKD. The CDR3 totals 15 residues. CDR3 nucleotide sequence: TGTGCCATCAGTGGAGGGACAGATCAATACTATGGCTACACCTTC. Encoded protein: CAISGGTDQYYGYTF.

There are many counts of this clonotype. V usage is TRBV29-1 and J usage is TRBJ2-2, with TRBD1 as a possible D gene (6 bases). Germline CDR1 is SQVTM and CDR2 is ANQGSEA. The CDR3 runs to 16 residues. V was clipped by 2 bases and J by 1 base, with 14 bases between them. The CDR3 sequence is CSVEYEETGNTGELFF. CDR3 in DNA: TGCAGCGTTGAATATGAGGAGACAGGGAACACCGGGGAGCTGTTTTTT.

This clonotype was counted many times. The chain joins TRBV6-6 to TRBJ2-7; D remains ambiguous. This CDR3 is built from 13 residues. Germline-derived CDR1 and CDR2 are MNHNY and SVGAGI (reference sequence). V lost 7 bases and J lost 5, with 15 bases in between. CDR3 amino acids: CASTQPLENEQYF. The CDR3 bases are TGTGCCAGCACGCAGCCGCTTGAGAACGAGCAGTACTTC.

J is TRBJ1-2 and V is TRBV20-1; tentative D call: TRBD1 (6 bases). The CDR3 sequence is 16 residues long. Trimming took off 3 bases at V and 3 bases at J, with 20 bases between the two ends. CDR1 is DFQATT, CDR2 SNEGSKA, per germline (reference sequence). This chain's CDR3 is CSARGTGQIFYYGYTF. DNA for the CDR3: TGCAGTGCTAGGGGAACTGGACAGATTTTTTACTATGGCTACACCTTC.

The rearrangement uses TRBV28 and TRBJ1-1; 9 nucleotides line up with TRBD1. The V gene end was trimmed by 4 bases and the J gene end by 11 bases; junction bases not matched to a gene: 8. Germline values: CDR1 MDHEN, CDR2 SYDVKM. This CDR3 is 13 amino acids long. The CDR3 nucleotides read TGTGCCAGCAGTTCCCAGGACAGGGGTTACGCTTTCTTT. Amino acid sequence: CASSSQDRGYAFF.

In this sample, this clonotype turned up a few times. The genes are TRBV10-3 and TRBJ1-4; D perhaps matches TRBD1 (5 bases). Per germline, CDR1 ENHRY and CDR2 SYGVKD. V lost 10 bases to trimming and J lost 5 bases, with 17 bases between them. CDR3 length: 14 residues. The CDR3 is CATGGNVENEKLFF. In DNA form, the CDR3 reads TGTGCCACCGGGGGGAACGTAGAAAATGAAAAACTGTTTTTT.

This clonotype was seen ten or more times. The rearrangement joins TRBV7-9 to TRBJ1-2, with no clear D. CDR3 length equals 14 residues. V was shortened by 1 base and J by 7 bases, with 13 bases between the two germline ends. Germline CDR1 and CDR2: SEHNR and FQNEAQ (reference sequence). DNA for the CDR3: TGTGCCAGCAGCTTAGGAGGGCAGACCGGTGGCTACACCTTC. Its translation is CASSLGGQTGGYTF.

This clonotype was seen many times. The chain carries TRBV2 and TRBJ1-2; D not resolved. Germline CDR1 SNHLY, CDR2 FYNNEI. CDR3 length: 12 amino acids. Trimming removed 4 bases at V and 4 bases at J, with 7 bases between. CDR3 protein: CASSGRTYGYTF. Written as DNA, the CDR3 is TGTGCCAGCAGTGGACGGACCTATGGCTACACCTTC. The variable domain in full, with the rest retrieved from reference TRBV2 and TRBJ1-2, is EPEVTQTPSHQVTQMGQEVILRCVPISNHLYFYWYRQILGQKVEFLVSFYNNEISEKSEIFDDQFSVERPDGSNFTLKIRSTKLEDSAMYFCASSGRTYGYTFGSGTRLTVV.

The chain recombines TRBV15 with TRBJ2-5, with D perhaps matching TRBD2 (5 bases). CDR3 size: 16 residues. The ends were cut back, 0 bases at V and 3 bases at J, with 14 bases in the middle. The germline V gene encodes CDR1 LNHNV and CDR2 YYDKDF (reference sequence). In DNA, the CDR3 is TGTGCCACCAGCAGAGATAAGAGTAGCGCTAAAGAGACCCAGTACTTC. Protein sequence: CATSRDKSSAKETQYF.

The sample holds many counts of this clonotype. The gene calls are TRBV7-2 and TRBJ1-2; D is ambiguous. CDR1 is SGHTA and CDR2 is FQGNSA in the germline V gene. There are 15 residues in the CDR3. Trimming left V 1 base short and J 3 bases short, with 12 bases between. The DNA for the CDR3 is TGTGCCAGCAGCTTAGATTGGGTCGGTTACTATGGCTACACCTTC. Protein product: CASSLDWVGYYGYTF.

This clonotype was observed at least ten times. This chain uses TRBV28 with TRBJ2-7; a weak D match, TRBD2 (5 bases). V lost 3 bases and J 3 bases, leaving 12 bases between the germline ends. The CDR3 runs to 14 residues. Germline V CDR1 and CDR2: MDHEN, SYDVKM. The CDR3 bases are TGTGCCAGCAGTTTTTTGGGAGAAGGCTACGAGCAGTACTTC. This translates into CASSFLGEGYEQYF.

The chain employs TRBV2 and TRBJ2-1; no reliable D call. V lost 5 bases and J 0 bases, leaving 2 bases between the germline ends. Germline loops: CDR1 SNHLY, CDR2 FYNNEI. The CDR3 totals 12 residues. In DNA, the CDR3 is TGTGCCAGCAGTCCCTCCTACAATGAGCAGTTCTTC. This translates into CASSPSYNEQFF.

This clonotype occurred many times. CDR3: CASSLAKGNEQFF. The CDR3 region has the DNA TGTGCCAGCAGCTTAGCGAAGGGGAATGAGCAGTTCTTC. The chain recombines TRBV7-2 with TRBJ2-1; maybe TRBD1 (5 bases). The germline V gene encodes CDR1 SGHTA and CDR2 FQGNSA. Trimming pared 0 bases from V and 7 bases from J, leaving 7 bases between. CDR3 length: 13 residues.

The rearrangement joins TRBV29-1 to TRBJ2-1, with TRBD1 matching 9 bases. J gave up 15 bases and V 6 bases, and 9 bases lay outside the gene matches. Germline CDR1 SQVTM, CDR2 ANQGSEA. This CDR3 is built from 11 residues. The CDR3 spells CSVLGTGLPFF. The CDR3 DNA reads TGCAGCGTCCTGGGGACAGGGTTACCGTTCTTC.

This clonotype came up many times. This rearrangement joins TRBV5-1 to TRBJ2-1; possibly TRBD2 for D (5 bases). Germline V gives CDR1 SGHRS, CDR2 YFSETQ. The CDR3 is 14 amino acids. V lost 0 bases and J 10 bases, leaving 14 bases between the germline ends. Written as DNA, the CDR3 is TGCGCCAGCAGCTTGGGGGGAGAAGTGATCGAGCAGTTCTTC. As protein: CASSLGGEVIEQFF.